A single sample is the source of the 30 T cell receptor beta chains below, sequenced in a study of shared clonotypes between healthy human individuals. Here immunoSEQ multiplex PCR was the method, and the copy in TCRdb shows in-frame clones only, minus some. The table shows approximately 2,200,000 clones, with 93% occurring only once. As defined, naive CD8 cells were CD45RO-negative and positively selected for CCR7, with terminally differentiated effector memory CD45RA+ cells excluded. The material sequenced was naive CD8+ T cells from PBMCs. All receptors derive from a man aged 18 to 30 in good health. Some clones in this sample may be carry-over from other donors' samples.

Turning to this clone: A read error may account for a junction end that differs from germline. This rearrangement joins TRBV7-9 to TRBJ2-1; 7 nucleotides line up with TRBD2. Germline V gene lookup returns CDR1 SEHNR and CDR2 FQNEAQ (reference sequence). This CDR3 contains 16 residues. DNA for the CDR3: TGTGCCAGCAGTTTAGCGGCCGGGGGGATAAACAATGAGCAGTTCTTC. Amino acid sequence: CASSLAAGGINNEQFF. The variable domain in full, with the rest retrieved from reference TRBV7-9 and TRBJ2-1, is DTGVSQNPRHKITKRGQNVTFRCDPISEHNRLYWYRQTLGQGPEFLTYFQNEAQLEKSRLLSDRFSAERPKGSFSTLEIQRTEQGDSAMYLCASSLAAGGINNEQFFGPGTRLTVL.

The chain employs TRBV19 and TRBJ1-5; 9 nucleotides agree with TRBD1. Germline values: CDR1 LNHDA, CDR2 SQIVND (reference sequence). After removal of 5 bases from V and 1 base from J, the junction contained 9 bases not matched to a gene. The CDR3 has 17 amino acids. The CDR3 loop is CASSVRDRAGSNQPQHF. The CDR3, as DNA: TGTGCCAGTAGTGTTCGGGACAGGGCGGGAAGCAATCAGCCCCAGCATTTT.

This chain joins TRBV27 and TRBJ2-1, with a possible D match to TRBD1 (6 bases). Germline-derived CDR1 and CDR2 are MNHEY and SMNVEV (reference sequence). CDR3 size: 15 residues. Trimming removed 2 bases at V and 7 bases at J, with 15 bases between. The CDR3 coding sequence is TGTGCCAGCAGTTTACGTAGTACAGGGTGGAATGAGCAGTTCTTC. It yields the protein CASSLRSTGWNEQFF.

The chain combines TRBV7-9 with TRBJ1-1; 7 nucleotides match TRBD1. Trimming at V came to 6 bases and at J to 1 base, leaving 14 bases not matched to a gene. The CDR3 is 17 amino acids. CDR1 is SEHNR, CDR2 FQNEAQ, per germline (reference sequence). The CDR3 DNA sequence: TGTGCCAGCAGACCACCGGCAAAGGGGGCAACGAACACTGAAGCTTTCTTT. This gives the protein CASRPPAKGATNTEAFF.

The V call is TRBV5-6, the J call TRBJ2-1, with 9 positions matching TRBD2. This CDR3 comprises 15 residues. Trimming took 4 bases from V and 4 from J; bases not matched to a gene: 6. The germline V gene has CDR1 SGHDT and CDR2 YYEEEE. The CDR3 DNA is TGTGCCAGCAGCCCTGGGGCGGGAGGGTACAATGAGCAGTTCTTC. Translation gives CASSPGAGGYNEQFF.

The V call is TRBV27, the J call TRBJ1-2; 8 nucleotides line up with TRBD1. The germline V gene has CDR1 MNHEY and CDR2 SMNVEV (reference sequence). The length of the CDR3 is 18 residues. J was trimmed by 3 bases and V by 6 bases; bases with no gene match: 18. CDR3 bases: TGTGCCAGCAGCAAGACCCGGGACAGGAGTCCCGAAGACTATGGCTACACCTTC. Residues: CASSKTRDRSPEDYGYTF.

The chain employs TRBV7-6 and TRBJ2-7; 9 bases line up with TRBD1. This CDR3 comprises 14 residues. With 9 bases clipped from V and 3 bases from J, the junction kept 9 bases outside the gene matches. Germline CDR1 is SGHVS and CDR2 is FNYEAQ. The CDR3 reads CASGAGTGNYEQYF. DNA for the CDR3: TGTGCCAGTGGCGCCGGGACAGGGAACTACGAGCAGTACTTC. Supplemented by reference TRBV7-6 and TRBJ2-7, the full variable domain reads GAGVSQSPRYKVTKRGQDVALRCDPISGHVSLYWYRQALGQGPEFLTYFNYEAQQDKSGLPNDRFSAERPEGSISTLTIQRTEQRDSAMYRCASGAGTGNYEQYFGPGTRLTVT.

The chain combines TRBV9 with TRBJ2-3; no reliable D call. V was trimmed by 4 bases and J by 1 base, leaving 4 bases between them. Germline loops: CDR1 SGDLS, CDR2 YYNGEE. The CDR3 sequence is 12 residues long. This CDR3 is CASSSRTDTQYF. The CDR3 coding sequence is TGTGCCAGCAGCTCCCGCACAGATACGCAGTATTTT.

Details on this clone: A much larger clonotype is one base distant, so this may be a read error. The sample carries other DNA sequences with the same CDR3. The V gene is TRBV7-9, the J gene TRBJ2-1, with D maybe TRBD2 (5 bases). The CDR3 has 12 residues. In germline, CDR1 is SEHNR, CDR2 FQNEAQ (reference sequence). With 3 bases removed from V and 5 bases from J, the gap between germline ends came to 5 bases. The CDR3 nucleotides are TGTGCCAGCAGCTTCGGGGACAATGAGCAGTTCTTC. Translation: CASSFGDNEQFF.

This clone was observed once. The chain carries TRBV6-5 and TRBJ1-1; 9 nucleotides align to TRBD1. Unmatched junction bases numbered 9, after V lost 6 bases and J lost 7 bases. CDR1 is MNHEY and CDR2 is SVGAGI in the germline V gene. The CDR3 runs 14 residues. The CDR3 loop reads CASRQIGTGLEAFF. CDR3 coding DNA: TGTGCCAGCAGACAAATAGGGACAGGGCTTGAAGCTTTCTTT.

The chain is built from TRBV28 and TRBJ1-1; 8 bases line up with TRBD1. With V trimmed by 7 bases and J by 1 base, 8 bases remained unmatched. Germline values: CDR1 MDHEN, CDR2 SYDVKM. This CDR3 has 15 amino acids. The CDR3 reads CASMADRESNTEAFF. The DNA for the CDR3 is TGTGCCAGCATGGCGGACAGGGAGTCGAACACTGAAGCTTTCTTT. Full variable domain (outside the CDR3, taken from reference TRBV28 and TRBJ1-1): DVKVTQSSRYLVKRTGEKVFLECVQDMDHENMFWYRQDPGLGLRLIYFSYDVKMKEKGDIPEGYSVSREKKERFSLILESASTNQTSMYLCASMADRESNTEAFFGQGTRLTVV.

The genes are TRBV7-2 and TRBJ1-5; 12 nucleotides align to TRBD1. Germline V lookup: CDR1 SGHTA, CDR2 FQGNSA. V shed 7 bases, J shed 2 bases, and the junction held 9 bases outside the gene matches. The CDR3 totals 17 residues. As DNA, the CDR3 is TGTGCCAGCACCGAATGGGACAGGGGGCGCGGCAATCAGCCCCAGCATTTT. Translation: CASTEWDRGRGNQPQHF.

The chain recombines TRBV6-6 with TRBJ1-1; D unclear. Deletions cut 5 bases from V and 2 bases from J, with 15 bases between. The CDR3 is 15 residues long. Germline CDR1 and CDR2: MNHNY and SVGAGI (reference sequence). CDR3 in amino acids: CASSPQTGRNTEAFF. The CDR3 coding sequence is TGTGCCAGCAGTCCCCAAACTGGGAGAAACACTGAAGCTTTCTTT.

The chain is built from TRBV13 and TRBJ2-7; 8 bases line up with TRBD2. This CDR3 spans 14 amino acids. Germline CDR1 is PRHDT and CDR2 is FYEKMQ (reference sequence). V gave up 6 bases and J gave up 4 bases; unmatched junction bases: 8. Here the CDR3 DNA reads TGTGCCAGCAGGATTACTAGCGGACCATACGAGCAGTACTTC. Its protein is CASRITSGPYEQYF.

Comments on this clone: At the DNA level, this CDR3 is encoded by other sequences in the same sample as well. The DNA of the CDR3 is TGTGCCAGCAGCTCAGGGGGCCCCTACAATGAGCAGTTCTTC. Translation: CASSSGGPYNEQFF. The rearrangement uses TRBV28 and TRBJ2-1; TRBD1 matches 8 bases. Looked up from germline, CDR1 is MDHEN and CDR2 is SYDVKM. The junction had 3 bases not matched to a gene; V was cut back by 6 bases and J by 2 bases. CDR3 length equals 14 residues.

V and J are TRBV7-2 and TRBJ2-2, with 9 bases fitting TRBD1. The CDR3 covers 15 residues. The trim removed 4 bases at V and 4 bases at J, leaving 4 bases unmatched. Germline V gene data show CDR1 as SGHTA and CDR2 as FQGNSA. In DNA, the CDR3 is TGTGCCAGCAGCTGGGACAGGGCAAGCACCGGGGAGCTGTTTTTT. The encoded protein is CASSWDRASTGELFF.

Remarks on this clone: This sample also contains other DNA sequences that code for the same CDR3. The chain has TRBV27 and TRBJ2-1; D uncertain. V shed 2 bases and J shed 5 bases, with 7 bases lying between them. From germline, CDR1 is MNHEY and CDR2 SMNVEV (reference sequence). The CDR3 consists of 13 residues. This CDR3 reads CASSLGPHNEQFF. In DNA form, the CDR3 reads TGTGCCAGCAGTTTAGGACCCCACAATGAGCAGTTCTTC.

The rearrangement joins TRBV14 to TRBJ2-7; a possible D gene is TRBD1 (5 bases). Germline loops: CDR1 SGHDN, CDR2 FVKESK. The CDR3 has 13 amino acids. The ends were cut back, 2 bases at V and 1 base at J, with 6 bases in the middle. The CDR3 sequence is CASSQSGSYEQYF. As DNA, the CDR3 is TGTGCCAGCAGCCAATCAGGGTCCTACGAGCAGTACTTC.

The gene calls are TRBV19 and TRBJ1-2, with D perhaps matching TRBD1 (5 bases). The CDR3 runs 15 residues. The germline gives CDR1 LNHDA, CDR2 SQIVND (reference sequence). V lost 6 bases and J lost 2, with 16 bases in between. The DNA for the CDR3 is TGTGCCAGTAGCGAAACCCGGGGGGGAAACTATGGCTACACCTTC. Its protein is CASSETRGGNYGYTF.

The chain combines TRBV27 with TRBJ1-2; 7 positions match TRBD1. The CDR3 runs 16 residues. V lost 2 bases to trimming and J lost 4 bases; unmatched junction nucleotides: 10. Germline CDR1 MNHEY, CDR2 SMNVEV (reference sequence). The CDR3 bases are TGTGCCAGCAGTTTAATCATGGCAGGGGGAGCCTATGGCTACACCTTC. This translates into CASSLIMAGGAYGYTF.

The J gene is TRBJ1-5, the V gene TRBV27; D is perhaps TRBD1 (5 bases). The germline CDR1 and CDR2 sequences are MNHEY and SMNVEV (reference sequence). Trimming shortened V by 8 bases and J by 9 bases, and 20 bases separated the two germline ends. This CDR3 contains 14 residues. CDR3 residues: CASSPSGARGPQHF. As DNA, the CDR3 is TGTGCCAGCTCGCCAAGTGGGGCCCGGGGGCCCCAGCATTTT.

The chain joins TRBV18 to TRBJ2-1, with 9 bases that match TRBD2. Germline CDR1 KGHSH, CDR2 LQKENI. The CDR3 spans 17 residues. J gave up 10 bases and V 6 bases, and 19 bases lay outside the gene matches. The CDR3 DNA reads TGTGCCAGCTCGCCCCCAATCAGAGTAGCGGGAGTGGAGGAGCAGTTCTTC. Protein sequence: CASSPPIRVAGVEEQFF.

The chain couples TRBV28 to TRBJ2-7; 8 bases line up with TRBD2. Germline CDR1 is MDHEN and CDR2 is SYDVKM. V shed 7 bases and J 4 bases; nucleotides not matched to a gene: 9. This CDR3 has 14 residues. The CDR3 nucleotides are TGTGCCAGCACTTTCGCGGGGGGAGTGTACGAGCAGTACTTC. Translated, it gives CASTFAGGVYEQYF.

This chain connects TRBV28 to TRBJ2-3; D not certain. CDR1 MDHEN and CDR2 SYDVKM come from the germline V gene. Trimming shortened V by 3 bases and J by 4 bases, and 14 bases separated the two germline ends. CDR3 size: 15 residues. In DNA form, the CDR3 reads TGTGCCAGCAGTTTTAGGTCGATAACGGCAGATACGCAGTATTTT. Encoded protein: CASSFRSITADTQYF.

The chain is built from TRBV6-5 and TRBJ1-1; D is unresolved. V shed 6 bases and J shed 1 base, with 12 bases lying between them. The CDR3 is 14 amino acids. CDR1 is MNHEY and CDR2 is SVGAGI in the germline V gene. CDR3: CASRFRTANTEAFF. The CDR3 DNA is TGTGCCAGCAGGTTCCGGACGGCGAACACTGAAGCTTTCTTT.

V is TRBV5-6 and J is TRBJ2-7; TRBD2 agrees at 10 bases. The germline gives CDR1 SGHDT, CDR2 YYEEEE. V was clipped by 0 bases and J by 6 bases; unmatched bases: 6. CDR3 length equals 15 residues. CDR3 sequence: CASSLAASGSGEQYF. The CDR3 DNA reads TGTGCCAGCAGCTTGGCGGCTAGCGGGAGCGGCGAGCAGTACTTC.

V gene TRBV19 combines with J gene TRBJ1-4, with 9 bases aligning to TRBD1. This CDR3 has 17 amino acids. V shed 6 bases and J 5 bases; nucleotides not matched to a gene: 13. Germline V lookup: CDR1 LNHDA, CDR2 SQIVND (reference sequence). The CDR3 region is CASSHRRRQGENEKLFF. The CDR3 DNA follows: TGTGCCAGTAGCCACCGAAGGCGACAGGGGGAGAATGAAAAACTGTTTTTT.

V gene TRBV28 combines with J gene TRBJ1-1; D is ambiguous. The CDR3 has 13 residues. Germline CDR1 reads MDHEN; CDR2 reads SYDVKM. The V and J ends lost 3 bases and 0 bases respectively, with 5 bases between them. The CDR3 spells CASSFPLNTEAFF. The CDR3, as DNA: TGTGCCAGCAGTTTCCCCTTGAACACTGAAGCTTTCTTT.

The genes are TRBV7-9 and TRBJ1-4; TRBD1 is a possible D gene (5 bases). Trimming removed 0 bases at V and 7 bases at J, with 12 bases between. Germline V gives CDR1 SEHNR, CDR2 FQNEAQ (reference sequence). CDR3 length equals 15 residues. CDR3 nucleotides: TGTGCCAGCAGCTTAGCGCCGCTGGGGGGTGAAAAACTGTTTTTT. This translates into CASSLAPLGGEKLFF. Together with reference TRBV7-9 and TRBJ1-4, the CDR3 gives the full variable domain: DTGVSQNPRHKITKRGQNVTFRCDPISEHNRLYWYRQTLGQGPEFLTYFQNEAQLEKSRLLSDRFSAERPKGSFSTLEIQRTEQGDSAMYLCASSLAPLGGEKLFFGSGTQLSVL.

This clone was recorded only once. The chain has TRBV11-2 and TRBJ2-7; D gene unclear. V was clipped by 6 bases and J by 0 bases, with 12 bases between them. CDR3 length: 14 residues. Germline lookup yields CDR1 SGHAT and CDR2 FQNNGV. The CDR3: CASSSRVSSYEQYF. The CDR3 nucleotides are TGTGCCAGCAGTTCTCGTGTTAGCTCCTACGAGCAGTACTTC.